Below are 8 T cell receptor beta chains sequenced from a single sample in a study of cytomegalovirus exposure and HLA in healthy donors. 60 Vbeta and 13 Jbeta primers were used in PCR. This table comes from immunoSEQ multiplex PCR, and its TCRdb copy is limited to in-frame clones, with some not included. Among about 140,000 clones listed, about three quarters were seen once. The specimen sequenced was PBMCs. The receptors originated from a male donor in good health and CMV-seropositive.

Concerning this clone: Relative to the germline gene, one junction end is altered; a read error may explain this. The V call is TRBV18, the J call TRBJ2-1; TRBD2 matches at 11 bases. CDR3 size: 18 residues. In germline, CDR1 is KGHSH, CDR2 LQKENI. CDR3 loop: CASSPLRYSGRANNEQFF. The CDR3 DNA follows: TGTGCCAGCTCCCCACTCCGATATAGCGGGAGGGCCAACAATGAGCAGTTCTTC.

V usage is TRBV29-1 and J usage is TRBJ2-1; TRBD2 aligns across 8 bases. Germline V gives CDR1 SQVTM, CDR2 ANQGSEA. The length of the CDR3 is 14 residues. After removal of 7 bases from V and 1 base from J, the junction contained 6 bases not matched to a gene. The CDR3 here is CSAAGTRSYNEQFF. CDR3 nucleotide sequence: TGCAGCGCCGCCGGGACTAGGTCCTACAATGAGCAGTTCTTC.

This sequence joins TRBV27 and TRBJ2-5; 8 bases fit TRBD2. The DNA end lines up better with TRBJ2-7; the J call may be wrong. From germline, CDR1 is MNHEY and CDR2 SMNVEV (reference sequence). There are 17 residues in the CDR3. The CDR3 DNA reads TGTGCCAGCAGTACCCCACTTCGGGAGGGCCTAGGCTACGAGCAGTACTTC. This sequence encodes CASSTPLREGLGYEQYF.

The CDR3 DNA reads TGTGCCAGCAGCCAAATTATTGCGGGCTATGGCTACACCTTC. Protein: CASSQIIAGYGYTF. The chain joins TRBV7-8 to TRBJ1-2; D not resolved. The CDR3 loop spans 14 amino acids. Germline lookup yields CDR1 SGHVS and CDR2 FQNEAQ. V was trimmed by 5 bases and J by 4 bases, leaving 14 bases between them.

The CDR3 spells CASSFHGADTQYF. CDR3 DNA: TGTGCCAGCAGTTTCCATGGGGCGGATACGCAGTATTTT. The J gene is TRBJ2-3, the V gene TRBV6-5, with a possible D match to TRBD1 (5 bases). Germline lookup yields CDR1 MNHEY and CDR2 SVGAGI. The germline V and J ends were trimmed by 4 bases and 6 bases, with 11 bases remaining between them. This CDR3 is 13 amino acids long.

The rearrangement links TRBV27 to TRBJ2-2, with 7 bases matching TRBD2. V dropped 2 bases and J dropped 0; count of bases not matched to a gene: 3. CDR3 length: 16 amino acids. In germline, CDR1 is MNHEY, CDR2 SMNVEV (reference sequence). CDR3 in amino acids: CASSLSLAANTGELFF. CDR3 nucleotide sequence: TGTGCCAGCAGTTTAAGTCTAGCGGCGAACACCGGGGAGCTGTTTTTT.

This chain connects TRBV5-6 to TRBJ2-3; 10 nucleotides agree with TRBD2. The V gene's germline CDR1 is SGHDT and CDR2 YYEEEE. V shed 3 bases and J 8 bases; nucleotides not matched to a gene: 18. This CDR3 has 18 amino acids. The CDR3 region is CASSSWGATLAGVGTQYF. DNA for the CDR3: TGTGCCAGCAGCTCTTGGGGGGCGACGCTAGCGGGAGTAGGTACGCAGTATTTT.

The chain links TRBV14 to TRBJ2-7; 9 bases map to TRBD1. Trimming cost V 4 bases and J 2 bases; bases outside gene matches: 9. This CDR3 contains 16 residues. Per the germline V gene, CDR1 is SGHDN and CDR2 is FVKESK. The CDR3 DNA sequence: TGTGCCAGCAGCCTTCGAGGGGGACAGGGAGCCTACGAGCAGTACTTC. Protein product: CASSLRGGQGAYEQYF.